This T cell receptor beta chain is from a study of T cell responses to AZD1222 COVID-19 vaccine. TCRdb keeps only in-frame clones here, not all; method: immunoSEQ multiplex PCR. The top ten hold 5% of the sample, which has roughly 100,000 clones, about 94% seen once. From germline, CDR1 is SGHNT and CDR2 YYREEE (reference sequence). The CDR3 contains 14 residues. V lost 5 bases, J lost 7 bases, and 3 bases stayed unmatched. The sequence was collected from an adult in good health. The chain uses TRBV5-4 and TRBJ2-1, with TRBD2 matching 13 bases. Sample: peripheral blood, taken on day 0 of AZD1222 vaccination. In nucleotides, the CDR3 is TGTGCCAGCAGTAGGACTAGCGGGAGTAATGAGCAGTTCTTC. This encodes CASSRTSGSNEQFF.